This TCR beta chain was found in a study of T cells expressing NK-cell markers. CDR1 is SEHNR and CDR2 is FQNEAQ in the germline V gene (reference sequence). The CDR3 is made up of 13 amino acids. The authors generated TCR beta cDNA through 5'RACE template switching with UMIs. TCRdb derives one entry per CDR3 protein from the 5' RACE reads, leaving out DNA. Its listing shows under 600,000 distinct CDR3 sequences. V usage is TRBV7-9 and J usage is TRBJ1-1. Input material: blood T cells: a sorted CD56 or NKG2C T cell subset, CD4+ or CD8+ T cells, or bulk PBMC T cells (not recorded which). The sequence was collected from a woman aged 45-65 years in good health. CDR3 amino acids: CASSPIAVTEAFF.